The 13 T cell receptor beta chains given below trace back to one sample, sequenced in a study of blood T cell repertoires in COVID-19. Produced via immunoSEQ multiplex PCR; TCRdb's table is partial and in-frame only. The data hold roughly 250,000 clones, with 75% to 90% observed a single time. The sequenced material came from PBMCs or T cells enriched from blood (not recorded which). Receptor source: a woman aged 40 to 50 with acute COVID-19.

The chain has TRBV5-4 and TRBJ1-3; D possibly corresponds to TRBD1 (6 bases). Trimming removed 1 base at V and 4 bases at J, with 15 bases between. This CDR3 has 16 residues. Germline assignment: CDR1 SGHNT and CDR2 YYREEE (reference sequence). This chain's CDR3 is CASSLSEGVAGNTIYF. The CDR3 nucleotides are TGTGCCAGCAGCTTGAGCGAGGGGGTAGCCGGAAACACCATATATTTT.

CDR3 sequence: CASSYSGTGVPLHF. In DNA form, the CDR3 reads TGTGCCAGCAGTTACTCCGGGACAGGGGTTCCCCTCCACTTT. This chain joins TRBV6-5 and TRBJ1-6, with 10 bases lining up with TRBD1. The trim removed 0 bases at V and 13 bases at J, leaving 3 bases unmatched. This CDR3 region has 14 residues. Germline V gives CDR1 MNHEY, CDR2 SVGAGI.

The V and J genes are TRBV4-1 and TRBJ1-2; TRBD1 matches 9 bases. The CDR3 extends over 15 amino acids. From germline, CDR1 is MGHRA and CDR2 YSYEKL. Losses at the gene ends were 4 bases for V and 6 bases for J; bases not matched to a gene: 9. The CDR3 reads CASSLPGQGFDGYTF. The DNA for the CDR3 is TGCGCCAGCAGCCTACCGGGACAGGGATTTGATGGCTACACCTTC.

V is TRBV29-1 and J is TRBJ2-5; possibly TRBD2 for D (5 bases). Trimming stripped 5 bases from V and 3 bases from J, with 7 bases between. The CDR3 is 11 residues long. Looked up from germline, CDR1 is SQVTM and CDR2 is ANQGSEA. CDR3 amino acids: CSVRREETQYF. The CDR3 DNA follows: TGCAGCGTTCGGCGGGAAGAGACCCAGTACTTC. Combining the CDR3 with reference TRBV29-1 and TRBJ2-5 gives the whole variable domain SAVISQKPSRDICQRGTSLTIQCQVDSQVTMMFWYRQQPGQSLTLIATANQGSEATYESGFVIDKFPISRPNLTFSTLTVSNMSPEDSSIYLCSVRREETQYFGPGTRLLVL.

This chain joins TRBV7-3 and TRBJ2-1, with TRBD2 matching 8 bases. Trimming at V came to 5 bases and at J to 10 bases, leaving 13 bases not matched to a gene. Germline loops: CDR1 SGHTA, CDR2 FQGTGA. The CDR3 totals 15 residues. In DNA form, the CDR3 reads TGTGCCAGCAGCATAGCGGGACGATCGGCGGAGGAGCAGTTCTTC. It is translated as CASSIAGRSAEEQFF. Based on the CDR3 plus reference TRBV7-3 and TRBJ2-1, the full variable domain is GAGVSQTPSNKVTEKGKYVELRCDPISGHTALYWYRQSLGQGPEFLIYFQGTGAADDSGLPNDRFFAVRPEGSVSTLKIQRTERGDSAVYLCASSIAGRSAEEQFFGPGTRLTVL.

The V call is TRBV7-2, the J call TRBJ2-7, with 12 bases identical to TRBD2. The V segment lost 5 bases and the J segment 9 bases; nucleotides outside the gene matches: 8. The CDR3 totals 14 residues. Looked up from germline, CDR1 is SGHTA and CDR2 is FQGNSA. CDR3 region: CASSQTSGSVLQYF. The CDR3 DNA reads TGTGCCAGCAGCCAGACTAGCGGGAGCGTCCTGCAGTACTTC. Using reference TRBV7-2 and TRBJ2-7 for the parts outside the CDR3, the full variable domain is GAGVSQSPSNKVTEKGKDVELRCDPISGHTALYWYRQSLGQGLEFLIYFQGNSAPDKSGLPSDRFSAERTGGSVSTLTIQRTQQEDSAVYLCASSQTSGSVLQYFGPGTRLTVT.

This rearrangement joins TRBV24-1 to TRBJ1-5; possibly TRBD1 for D (5 bases). The CDR3 loop spans 14 amino acids. Trimming removed 5 bases from V and 5 bases from J, with 12 bases in between. Per germline, CDR1 KGHDR and CDR2 SFDVKD. CDR3 sequence reads: CATSVGGADQPQHF. The CDR3 DNA reads as TGTGCCACCAGTGTCGGCGGGGCAGATCAGCCCCAGCATTTT.

J is TRBJ1-1 and V is TRBV16, with D perhaps TRBD1 (5 bases). The CDR3 consists of 15 residues. Germline CDR1 is KGHSY and CDR2 is FQNENV. Trimming stripped 1 base from V and 5 bases from J, with 14 bases between. Here the CDR3 reads CASSQFRDRETEAFF. The CDR3 region has the DNA TGTGCCAGCAGCCAATTTCGGGACCGGGAGACTGAAGCTTTCTTT.

The chain has TRBV5-4 and TRBJ2-1, with 7 bases lining up with TRBD2. The V segment lost 2 bases and the J segment 2 bases; nucleotides outside the gene matches: 4. The CDR3 has 15 residues. The germline gives CDR1 SGHNT, CDR2 YYREEE (reference sequence). In DNA, the CDR3 is TGTGCCAGCAGCTTAACTAGCGATCCCTACAATGAGCAGTTCTTC. Translating gives CASSLTSDPYNEQFF.

This clone was recorded once. This rearrangement joins TRBV7-9 to TRBJ1-4; D may be TRBD1 (5 bases). The CDR3 runs to 13 residues. V dropped 5 bases and J dropped 4 bases, with 8 bases sitting between them. Germline CDR1 and CDR2: SEHNR and FQNEAQ (reference sequence). CDR3 in amino acids: CASSHDSNEKLFF. In nucleotides, the CDR3 is TGTGCCAGCAGCCACGACAGTAATGAAAAACTGTTTTTT.

The chain carries TRBV30 and TRBJ2-2; tentatively, D is TRBD1 (8 bases). The CDR3 loop spans 15 amino acids. From germline, CDR1 is GTSNPN and CDR2 SVGIG (reference sequence). Trimming shortened V by 3 bases and J by 5 bases, and 16 bases separated the two germline ends. Written as DNA, the CDR3 is TGTGCCTGGAGGAAGCGGGACAGGAGGACCGGGGAGCTGTTTTTT. Amino acids: CAWRKRDRRTGELFF.

The chain combines TRBV7-8 with TRBJ2-7; D remains unclear. CDR1 and CDR2 (germline): SGHVS, FQNEAQ. Trimming cost V 2 bases and J 3 bases, with 17 bases left between them. CDR3 size: 16 residues. Here the CDR3 reads CASSLWAQMKIYEQYF. The CDR3 DNA follows: TGTGCCAGCAGCTTATGGGCACAGATGAAGATCTACGAGCAGTACTTC.

This clone was detected once. The J gene is TRBJ2-7, the V gene TRBV14, with D perhaps matching TRBD1 (5 bases). This CDR3 has 15 amino acids. Germline CDR1 reads SGHDN; CDR2 reads FVKESK. The ends were cut back, 1 base at V and 7 bases at J, with 17 bases in the middle. This chain's CDR3 is CASSQGQGATKEQYF. The CDR3 DNA follows: TGTGCCAGCAGCCAAGGGCAGGGCGCTACGAAAGAGCAGTACTTC. Complete variable domain (other parts from reference TRBV14 and TRBJ2-7): EAGVTQFPSHSVIEKGQTVTLRCDPISGHDNLYWYRRVMGKEIKFLLHFVKESKQDESGMPNNRFLAERTGGTYSTLKVQPAELEDSGVYFCASSQGQGATKEQYFGPGTRLTVT.